What follows are 31 T cell receptor beta chains derived from one specimen sequenced in a study of CD8 T cells in Susac syndrome. RNA, at roughly 0.45 to 1 ug, was reverse transcribed with random hexamers. TCRdb fed the immunoSEQ multiplex PCR reads into MiXCR, producing one record per CDR3 protein. The sample includes 230,000 or so distinct CDR3 sequences, 95% of them seen just once. Sequencing was performed on CD4+ T cells from PBMCs. All receptors derive from a human donor with multiple sclerosis.

This clonotype was counted once. The chain is built from TRBV12-5 and TRBJ2-1, with D tentatively TRBD1 or TRBD2 (5 bases each). The germline V and J ends were trimmed by 2 bases and 10 bases, with 6 bases remaining between them. Looked up from germline, CDR1 is LGHNT and CDR2 is FRNRAP. The CDR3 contains 11 residues. CDR3 protein: CASGLRDEQFF. In DNA form, the CDR3 reads TGTGCTAGTGGTTTGCGGGACGAGCAGTTCTTC.

CDR3 in DNA: TGCAGCGCGGGACTGCAGAACACTGAAGCTTTCTTT. Residues: CSAGLQNTEAFF. The V call is TRBV29-1, the J call TRBJ1-1; the D gene is possibly TRBD1 (5 bases). Germline V gives CDR1 SQVTM, CDR2 ANQGSEA. The CDR3 totals 12 residues. V was cut by 7 bases and J by 1 base, with 10 bases left in between.

The rearrangement joins TRBV15 to TRBJ2-7, with D possibly being TRBD2 (5 bases). This CDR3 comprises 12 residues. V shed 2 bases and J shed 3 bases, with 5 bases lying between them. Germline lookup yields CDR1 LNHNV and CDR2 YYDKDF (reference sequence). The CDR3 DNA follows: TGTGCCACCAGCAGAACTAGCTACGAGCAGTACTTC. Translated: CATSRTSYEQYF.

The V gene is TRBV5-4, the J gene TRBJ1-5; no clear D. The ends were cut back, 3 bases at V and 4 bases at J, with 14 bases in the middle. Germline-derived CDR1 and CDR2 are SGHNT and YYREEE (reference sequence). The CDR3 consists of 15 residues. CDR3 nucleotide sequence: TGTGCCAGCAGCTCGATGACCAGTCCTAATCAGCCCCAGCATTTT. Protein product: CASSSMTSPNQPQHF.

The V gene is TRBV27, the J gene TRBJ1-3; D remains ambiguous. Germline loops: CDR1 MNHEY, CDR2 SMNVEV (reference sequence). V gave up 6 bases and J gave up 0 bases, with 6 bases separating them. The CDR3 extends over 13 amino acids. The CDR3 loop reads CASRPASGNTIYF. As DNA, the CDR3 is TGTGCCAGCAGACCAGCCTCTGGAAACACCATATATTTT.

V is TRBV12-3 or TRBV12-4 and J is TRBJ1-2; no reliable D call. The CDR3 contains 10 residues. Trimming removed 5 bases from V and 5 bases from J, with 3 bases in between. CDR3 residues: CASSLYGYTF. CDR3 nucleotides: TGTGCCAGCAGTCTGTATGGCTACACCTTC.

V usage is TRBV18 and J usage is TRBJ2-7; D may be TRBD1 or TRBD2 (7 bases each). CDR1 is KGHSH and CDR2 is LQKENI in the germline V gene. This CDR3 is built from 16 residues. V was clipped by 3 bases and J by 4 bases, with 19 bases between them. The CDR3 DNA sequence: TGTGCCAGCTCACCGCTTCAGGGAGGGGGCTGGTACGAGCAGTACTTC. It encodes CASSPLQGGGWYEQYF. Using reference TRBV18 and TRBJ2-7 for the parts outside the CDR3, the full variable domain is NAGVMQNPRHLVRRRGQEARLRCSPMKGHSHVYWYRQLPEEGLKFMVYLQKENIIDESGMPKERFSAEFPKEGPSILRIQQVVRGDSAAYFCASSPLQGGGWYEQYFGPGTRLTVT.

The chain carries TRBV28 and TRBJ2-3; 10 bases match TRBD2. The CDR3 covers 17 residues. With V trimmed by 5 bases and J by 4 bases, 12 bases remained unmatched. Germline lookup yields CDR1 MDHEN and CDR2 SYDVKM. CDR3 coding DNA: TGTGCCAGCAGTCCCACCTTGGGAGCGGGAGGGGCAGATACGCAGTATTTT. This gives the protein CASSPTLGAGGADTQYF.

This clonotype was detected once. The genes are TRBV6-6 and TRBJ2-1; 11 bases match TRBD2. This CDR3 has 15 residues. Looked up from germline, CDR1 is MNHNY and CDR2 is SVGAGI (reference sequence). After removal of 7 bases from V and 6 bases from J, the junction contained 8 bases not matched to a gene. The CDR3 here is CASTILAGGINEQFF. The CDR3 bases are TGTGCCAGCACCATCCTAGCGGGAGGTATCAATGAGCAGTTCTTC.

V is TRBV11-2 and J is TRBJ2-3, with TRBD2 matching 7 bases. The CDR3 has 17 amino acids. V lost 1 base and J lost 0; bases outside the gene matches: 7. Looked up from germline, CDR1 is SGHAT and CDR2 is FQNNGV. CDR3 coding DNA: TGTGCCAGCAGCTTAGCAGGACGGACTAGAAGCACAGATACGCAGTATTTT. It is translated as CASSLAGRTRSTDTQYF.

This chain joins TRBV12-3 or TRBV12-4 and TRBJ2-7; 10 positions match TRBD1. This CDR3 is built from 15 residues. Losses at the gene ends were 10 bases for V and 3 bases for J; bases not matched to a gene: 12. CDR3 nucleotide sequence: TGTGCCACCAGCGTCTATCGGACAGGGGGCTACGAGCAGTACTTC. Translated: CATSVYRTGGYEQYF.

This clonotype was observed a single time. The rearrangement joins TRBV7-9 to TRBJ2-3; D is unresolved. There are 14 residues in the CDR3. The germline V gene encodes CDR1 SEHNR and CDR2 FQNEAQ (reference sequence). V lost 5 bases and J lost 3, with 12 bases in between. The CDR3 bases are TGTGCCAGCAGCCCCCAAGCCGCAACAGATACGCAGTATTTT. Translating it yields CASSPQAATDTQYF.

The chain joins TRBV20-1 to TRBJ1-3; possible D gene TRBD1, 5 bases. Between the trimmed V and J ends, which lost 1 base and 4 bases, there was a span of 23 bases. CDR3 length equals 18 residues. Germline CDR1 DFQATT, CDR2 SNEGSKA (reference sequence). CDR3 region: CSARVPPGRDGKGNTIYF. The CDR3 nucleotides read TGCAGTGCTAGAGTTCCCCCCGGCCGGGACGGAAAAGGAAACACCATATATTTT.

The chain links TRBV29-1 to TRBJ2-1; TRBD2 matches 10 bases. Germline assignment: CDR1 SQVTM and CDR2 ANQGSEA. The CDR3 sequence is 15 residues long. After removal of 7 bases from V and 5 bases from J, the junction contained 11 bases not matched to a gene. CDR3: CSETPLAGVDNEQFF. CDR3 nucleotide sequence: TGCAGCGAGACTCCTCTAGCGGGGGTCGACAATGAGCAGTTCTTC.

The chain recombines TRBV18 with TRBJ1-2; D may be TRBD1 (6 bases). Trimming shortened V by 3 bases and J by 3 bases, and 14 bases separated the two germline ends. CDR1 and CDR2 (germline): KGHSH, LQKENI. The CDR3 length is 15 residues. The CDR3 DNA is TGTGCCAGCTCACCCCTACCCCCAGGGGACTATGGCTACACCTTC. Protein: CASSPLPPGDYGYTF.

The chain's CDR3 is CASSSAPFSSFMNEQYF. DNA of the CDR3: TGTGCCAGCAGCTCCGCCCCATTCTCTAGCTTCATGAACGAGCAGTACTTC. The chain couples TRBV11-2 to TRBJ2-7; D is perhaps TRBD2 (5 bases). This CDR3 contains 17 residues. V shed 4 bases and J shed 5 bases, with 24 bases lying between them. CDR1 is SGHAT, CDR2 FQNNGV, per germline.

The V gene is TRBV12-3 or TRBV12-4, the J gene TRBJ1-2; perhaps TRBD1 as D (5 bases). Trimming took 5 bases from V and 5 from J, leaving 15 bases between them. The CDR3 has 14 amino acids. The CDR3 loop reads CASSALGGWYGYTF. The CDR3 DNA sequence: TGTGCCAGCAGTGCCCTGGGGGGATGGTATGGCTACACCTTC.

This chain uses TRBV20-1 with TRBJ2-1; D gene uncertain. This CDR3 is 16 amino acids long. The V gene's germline CDR1 is DFQATT and CDR2 SNEGSKA (reference sequence). With 0 bases removed from V and 7 bases from J, the gap between germline ends came to 19 bases. The DNA for the CDR3 is TGCAGTGCTAGAGAATACGATCGGCTCCCAAGGAATGAGCAGTTCTTC. It specifies CSAREYDRLPRNEQFF.

The chain combines TRBV11-2 with TRBJ1-3; D not certain. The CDR3 covers 11 residues. The V and J ends lost 8 bases and 3 bases respectively, with 5 bases between them. The germline V gene has CDR1 SGHAT and CDR2 FQNNGV. For the CDR3, the DNA is TGTGCCAGCGCGGGTGGAAACACCATATATTTT. Its protein is CASAGGNTIYF.

The rearrangement links TRBV5-6 to TRBJ2-3, with no clear D. CDR1 and CDR2 from the germline V gene are SGHDT and YYEEEE. V was shortened by 4 bases and J by 4 bases, with 13 bases between the two germline ends. The CDR3 contains 14 residues. The CDR3 nucleotides read TGTGCCAGCAGCCGTGGCCCGGCGGCAGATACGCAGTATTTT. It is translated as CASSRGPAADTQYF.

The rearrangement uses TRBV28 and TRBJ2-1, with 8 bases matching TRBD2. V was pared by 8 bases and J by 6 bases, with 12 bases of the junction left unmatched. The CDR3 contains 15 residues. Germline loops: CDR1 MDHEN, CDR2 SYDVKM. Here the CDR3 reads CASGPSGTSANEQFF. The CDR3 DNA follows: TGTGCCAGCGGTCCTTCCGGGACTAGTGCCAATGAGCAGTTCTTC.

This clonotype is a singleton in its sample. The chain carries TRBV25-1 and TRBJ2-1, with D maybe TRBD2 (5 bases). Germline CDR1 reads MGHDK; CDR2 reads SYGVNS. Trimming took off 10 bases at V and 7 bases at J, with 20 bases between the two ends. The CDR3 runs 14 residues. CDR3 sequence (DNA): TGTGCCACCGTCGGTTGGGGAGAGGAGAATGAGCAGTTCTTC. Translation: CATVGWGEENEQFF.

The CDR3 here is CSVEMAGRGDTQYF. Here the CDR3 DNA reads TGCAGCGTTGAGATGGCGGGACGGGGAGATACGCAGTATTTT. The chain joins TRBV29-1 to TRBJ2-3, with D perhaps matching TRBD2 (6 bases). V lost 3 bases and J lost 5, with 15 bases in between. This CDR3 contains 14 residues. Germline V lookup: CDR1 SQVTM, CDR2 ANQGSEA.

The chain joins TRBV19 to TRBJ2-7, with a possible D match to TRBD1 (6 bases). Germline V gene sequence: CDR1 LNHDA, CDR2 SQIVND (reference sequence). CDR3 size: 13 residues. Trimming pared 8 bases from V and 3 bases from J, leaving 14 bases between. The CDR3 DNA sequence: TGTGCCAGTTCAGACAGGTGGGTCTACGAGCAGTACTTC. This codes for CASSDRWVYEQYF.

The chain recombines TRBV3-1 with TRBJ2-3; tentatively, D is TRBD2 (6 bases). The ends were cut back, 2 bases at V and 6 bases at J, with 9 bases in the middle. This CDR3 is 13 amino acids long. Germline V gene sequence: CDR1 LGHDT, CDR2 YNNKEL (reference sequence). The CDR3 loop reads CASSQWGEDTQYF. Here the CDR3 DNA reads TGTGCCAGCAGCCAATGGGGGGAGGATACGCAGTATTTT.

This chain uses TRBV29-1 with TRBJ1-4, with D perhaps matching TRBD1 (6 bases). The germline V and J ends were trimmed by 7 bases and 3 bases, with 15 bases remaining between them. The CDR3 length is 14 residues. Germline V gives CDR1 SQVTM, CDR2 ANQGSEA. The CDR3 region has the DNA TGCAGCGCGGATTCAGGGGTGTCTAATGAAAAACTGTTTTTT. It codes for CSADSGVSNEKLFF.

The chain employs TRBV7-3 and TRBJ1-1; TRBD1 is a possible D gene (5 bases). CDR3 length equals 14 residues. The germline gives CDR1 SGHTA, CDR2 FQGTGA. Trimming stripped 5 bases from V and 3 bases from J, with 13 bases between. The CDR3 spells CASSPAGAHTEAFF. CDR3 DNA: TGTGCCAGCAGCCCCGCCGGGGCCCACACTGAAGCTTTCTTT.

CDR3 sequence (DNA): TGTGCCACCAGCAGAGATACGGGCGGGCAGTACTTC. Translating gives CATSRDTGGQYF. V and J are TRBV15 and TRBJ2-7; D is uncertain. Germline V gene lookup returns CDR1 LNHNV and CDR2 YYDKDF (reference sequence). Trimming pared 0 bases from V and 9 bases from J, leaving 9 bases between. The CDR3 totals 12 residues.

This clonotype was seen just once. This chain links TRBV7-9 with TRBJ2-1; maybe TRBD1 (6 bases). Trimming cost V 1 base and J 8 bases, with 15 bases left between them. CDR1 SEHNR and CDR2 FQNEAQ come from the germline V gene (reference sequence). This CDR3 comprises 15 residues. This CDR3 reads CASSLEQGWLDEQFF. The CDR3 DNA reads as TGTGCCAGCAGCTTAGAACAGGGTTGGCTGGATGAGCAGTTCTTC.

CDR3 protein: CASSSGFGGPSSYEQYF. CDR3 nucleotides: TGTGCCAGCAGTTCGGGGTTTGGCGGCCCAAGCTCCTACGAGCAGTACTTC. This sequence joins TRBV12-3 or TRBV12-4 and TRBJ2-7; a weak D match, TRBD2 (5 bases). Trimming stripped 4 bases from V and 0 bases from J, with 19 bases between. This CDR3 contains 17 residues.

This chain uses TRBV15 with TRBJ2-7, with D tentatively TRBD1 or TRBD2 (6 bases each). V lost 5 bases to trimming and J lost 7 bases, with 15 bases between them. The germline CDR1 and CDR2 sequences are LNHNV and YYDKDF (reference sequence). CDR3 length: 13 residues. CDR3 sequence (DNA): TGTGCCACCAGCTCCGGGGGCCTCTTGGAGCAGTACTTC. Its protein is CATSSGGLLEQYF. The full variable domain, completed using reference TRBV15 and TRBJ2-7, is DAMVIQNPRYQVTQFGKPVTLSCSQTLNHNVMYWYQQKSSQAPKLLFHYYDKDFNNEADTPDNFQSRRPNTSFCFLDIRSPGLGDTAMYLCATSSGGLLEQYFGPGTRLTVT.